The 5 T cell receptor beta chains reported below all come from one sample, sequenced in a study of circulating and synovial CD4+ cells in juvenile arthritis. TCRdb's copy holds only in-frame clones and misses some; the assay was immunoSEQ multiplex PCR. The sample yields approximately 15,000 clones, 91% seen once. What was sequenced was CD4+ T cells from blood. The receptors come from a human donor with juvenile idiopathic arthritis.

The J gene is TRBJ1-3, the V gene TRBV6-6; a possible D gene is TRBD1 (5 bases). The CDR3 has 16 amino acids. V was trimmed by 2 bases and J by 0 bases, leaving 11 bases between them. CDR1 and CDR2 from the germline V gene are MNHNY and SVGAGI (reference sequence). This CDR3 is CASSYPRTTSGNTIYF. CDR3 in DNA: TGTGCCAGCAGTTACCCAAGGACAACCTCTGGAAACACCATATATTTT.

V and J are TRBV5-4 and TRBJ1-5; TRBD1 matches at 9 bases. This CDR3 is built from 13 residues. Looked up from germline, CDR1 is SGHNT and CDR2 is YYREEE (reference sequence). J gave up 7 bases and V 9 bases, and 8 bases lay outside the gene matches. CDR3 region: CATADRGGQPQHF. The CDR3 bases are TGTGCCACCGCGGACAGGGGTGGACAGCCCCAGCATTTT. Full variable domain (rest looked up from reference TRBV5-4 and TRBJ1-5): ETGVTQSPTHLIKTRGQQVTLRCSSQSGHNTVSWYQQALGQGPQFIFQYYREEENGRGNFPPRFSGLQFPNYSSELNVNALELDDSALYLCATADRGGQPQHFGDGTRLSIL.

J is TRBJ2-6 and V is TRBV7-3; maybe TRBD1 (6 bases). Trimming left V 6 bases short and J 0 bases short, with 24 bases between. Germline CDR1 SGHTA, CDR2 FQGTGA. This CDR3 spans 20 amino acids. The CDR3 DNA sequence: TGTGCCAGCAGGCCTATGTCGGGGACACCTTCTAGCTCTGGGGCCAACGTCCTGACTTTC. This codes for CASRPMSGTPSSSGANVLTF.

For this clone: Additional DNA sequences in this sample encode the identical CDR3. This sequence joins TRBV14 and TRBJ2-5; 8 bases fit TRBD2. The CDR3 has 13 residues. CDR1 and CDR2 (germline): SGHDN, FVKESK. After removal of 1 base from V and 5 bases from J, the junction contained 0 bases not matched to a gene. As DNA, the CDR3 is TGTGCCAGCAGCCAAGGACTAGCGGAGACCCAGTACTTC. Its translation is CASSQGLAETQYF.

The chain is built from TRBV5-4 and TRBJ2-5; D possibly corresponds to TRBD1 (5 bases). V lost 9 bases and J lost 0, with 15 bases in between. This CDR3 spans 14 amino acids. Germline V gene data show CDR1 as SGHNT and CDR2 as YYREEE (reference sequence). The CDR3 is CATEQASHQETQYF. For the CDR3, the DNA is TGTGCCACCGAACAGGCATCCCACCAAGAGACCCAGTACTTC. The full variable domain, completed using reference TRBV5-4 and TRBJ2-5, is ETGVTQSPTHLIKTRGQQVTLRCSSQSGHNTVSWYQQALGQGPQFIFQYYREEENGRGNFPPRFSGLQFPNYSSELNVNALELDDSALYLCATEQASHQETQYFGPGTRLLVL.